A single TCR beta chain is shown here with its context. With 60 Vbeta and 13 Jbeta primers, the PCR was carried out. Clones were sequenced by immunoSEQ multiplex PCR, and TCRdb holds only the in-frame ones, with some missing. The top ten hold 0.71% of the sample, which has 200,000 to 250,000 clones, 80% to 85% seen once. The sample belongs to a study of cytomegalovirus exposure and HLA in healthy donors. Study details: Early on, a data release was issued that held approximately 78 million unique TCRs from HLA-typed donors.

V shed 8 bases, J shed 5 bases, and the junction held 4 bases outside the gene matches. Germline V CDR1 and CDR2: MNHEY, SMNVEV (reference sequence). The CDR3 runs 13 residues. Specimen: PBMCs. The TCR sequence derives from a boy younger than 10 in good health and CMV-seronegative. V usage is TRBV27 and J usage is TRBJ2-7, with TRBD2 matching over 12 bases. The CDR3 sequence is CASSLAGGDEQYF. CDR3 nucleotide sequence: TGTGCCAGCTCCCTAGCGGGAGGGGACGAGCAGTACTTC.